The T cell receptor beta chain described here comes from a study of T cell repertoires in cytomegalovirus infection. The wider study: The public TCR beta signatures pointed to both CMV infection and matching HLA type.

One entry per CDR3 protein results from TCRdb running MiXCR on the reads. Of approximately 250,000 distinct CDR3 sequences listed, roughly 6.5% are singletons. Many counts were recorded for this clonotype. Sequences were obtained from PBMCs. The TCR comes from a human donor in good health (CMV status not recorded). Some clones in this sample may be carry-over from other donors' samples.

For the CDR3, the DNA is TGTGCCTGGAGTTCTCCAGGGGTAGGCGGCTACGAGCAGTACTTC. Translating it yields CAWSSPGVGGYEQYF. This sequence joins TRBV30 and TRBJ2-7, with TRBD1 as a possible D gene (6 bases). Per the germline V gene, CDR1 is GTSNPN and CDR2 is SVGIG (reference sequence). The V gene lost 2 bases and the J gene lost 3 bases, with 17 bases spanning the gap. The CDR3 totals 15 residues.